Below, one T cell receptor (beta chain) is given with its context. Its antigen is unknown. Patients' lesions had not changed for the previous 6 months. Patients had to be free of confetti depigmentation, indicating active vitiligo. This specimen comes from a study of resident and recirculating memory T cells in vitiligo. Study summary: Each patient gave two lesional and two nonlesional epidermal shave biopsies, plus PBMCs. Study results and caveats: TCR sequences were not conserved across biopsy sites or patients.

Sequencing used immunoSEQ multiplex PCR; TCRdb keeps in-frame clones, though not all of them. This sample carries more than 70,000 clones, 92% of them seen once, and the ten largest clones take 5%. The trim removed 4 bases at V and 2 bases at J, leaving 17 bases unmatched. This CDR3 has 18 amino acids. Per the germline V gene, CDR1 is MDHEN and CDR2 is SYDVKM. The chain has TRBV28 and TRBJ2-7; 7 bases are shared with TRBD1. The receptor's source is a male donor with vitiligo. Material for sequencing was blood. CDR3 DNA sequence: TGTGCCAGCAGTTACCTCCCGGGACAGAGTCCGTCACCCTACGAGCAGTACTTC. This encodes CASSYLPGQSPSPYEQYF.